This TCR beta chain was recorded in a study of cytomegalovirus exposure and HLA in healthy donors. Study as a whole: Clustering assigned about 80% of the approximately 430 genotyped donors to the Caucasian-associated ancestry cluster.

About this clone: The antigen is not known.

Study conclusions and caveats: Researchers counted some 150 TCR beta chains as cytomegalovirus-associated.

Healthy bone marrow donors made up the cohort. CDR3 size: 15 residues. CDR1 and CDR2 from the germline V gene are KGHSH and LQKENI. Trimming removed 1 base at V and 0 bases at J, with 8 bases between. The primer mix had 60 Vbeta and 13 Jbeta primers. Clones were sequenced by immunoSEQ multiplex PCR, and TCRdb holds only the in-frame ones, with some missing. The sample carries 200,000 to 250,000 clones, 82% recorded once. The gene calls are TRBV18 and TRBJ2-3, with D hard to call. The sample was PBMCs. The source is a woman aged 40-49 years in good health and CMV-seropositive. As DNA, the CDR3 is TGTGCCAGCTCACCACGCGACATTAGCACAGATACGCAGTATTTT. Protein: CASSPRDISTDTQYF.